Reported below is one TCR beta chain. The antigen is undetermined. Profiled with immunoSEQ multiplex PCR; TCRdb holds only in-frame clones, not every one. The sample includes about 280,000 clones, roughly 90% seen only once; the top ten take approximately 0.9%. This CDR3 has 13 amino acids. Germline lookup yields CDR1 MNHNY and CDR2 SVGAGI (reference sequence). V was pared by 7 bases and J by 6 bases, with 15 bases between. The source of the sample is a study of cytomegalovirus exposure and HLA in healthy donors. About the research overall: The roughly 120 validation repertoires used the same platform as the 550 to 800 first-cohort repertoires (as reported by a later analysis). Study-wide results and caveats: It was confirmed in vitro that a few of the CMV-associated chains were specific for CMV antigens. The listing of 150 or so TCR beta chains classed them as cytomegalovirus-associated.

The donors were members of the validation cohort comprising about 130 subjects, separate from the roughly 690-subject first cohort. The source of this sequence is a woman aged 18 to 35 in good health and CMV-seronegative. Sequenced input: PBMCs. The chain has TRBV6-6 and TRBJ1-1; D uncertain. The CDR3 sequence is CASIGNGYSEAFF. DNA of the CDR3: TGTGCCAGCATCGGGAATGGGTATTCTGAAGCTTTCTTT.